These 10 T cell receptor beta chains originate from one sample sequenced in a study of response to subunit inactivated influenza vaccine. MiXCR, run by TCRdb on the RT-PCR reads, gives a single entry per CDR3 protein. This sample carries hundreds of thousands of distinct CDR3 sequences, approximately 10% of them seen once, and the ten largest clones take about 11%. The same sample was also used in a study of T cells expressing NK-cell markers. This second study says: The authors generated TCR beta cDNA through 5'RACE template switching with UMIs.

Sequences were derived from PBMCs from blood, sampled on the day of vaccination. All receptors come from a man in his forties or fifties who received an inactivated influenza vaccine.

With regard to this clonotype: Germline and junction disagree at one end, which may indicate a read error. This chain joins TRBV4-2 and TRBJ2-3; possibly TRBD2 for D (7 bases). The length of the CDR3 is 18 residues. Germline V gives CDR1 LGHNA, CDR2 YNFKEQ. In DNA form, the CDR3 reads TGTGTCAGCAGCCAAGGACGCGGCGGGGGCGCAAGCACAGATACGCAGTATTTT. Encoded protein: CVSSQGRGGGASTDTQYF.

This clonotype was recorded many times. The genes are TRBV5-1 and TRBJ2-7; D call uncertain. Trimming took 2 bases from V and 1 from J, leaving 10 bases between them. Per the germline V gene, CDR1 is SGHRS and CDR2 is YFSETQ. CDR3 length: 14 residues. The CDR3 is CASSFWTDSYEQYF. CDR3 DNA sequence: TGCGCCAGCAGCTTCTGGACCGATTCCTACGAGCAGTACTTC. The complete variable domain, with remaining parts taken from reference TRBV5-1 and TRBJ2-7, reads KAGVTQTPRYLIKTRGQQVTLSCSPISGHRSVSWYQQTPGQGLQFLFEYFSETQRNKGNFPGRFSGRQFSNSRSEMNVSTLELGDSALYLCASSFWTDSYEQYFGPGTRLTVT.

A few counts support this clonotype. The chain joins TRBV28 to TRBJ2-3; D unclear. Trimming stripped 3 bases from V and 3 bases from J, with 7 bases between. The CDR3 runs to 13 residues. Looked up from germline, CDR1 is MDHEN and CDR2 is SYDVKM. In DNA form, the CDR3 reads TGTGCCAGCAGTTTTCCCCGGACAGATACGCAGTATTTT. Translated: CASSFPRTDTQYF.

Only a few counts were recorded for this clonotype. The chain joins TRBV28 to TRBJ2-1; a possible D gene is TRBD2 (7 bases). V dropped 3 bases and J dropped 5 bases, with 14 bases sitting between them. The V gene's germline CDR1 is MDHEN and CDR2 SYDVKM. The CDR3 totals 15 residues. The CDR3 sequence: CASSLGRGVNNEQFF. The CDR3, as DNA: TGTGCCAGCAGTTTGGGGAGGGGGGTTAACAATGAGCAGTTCTTC.

The chain employs TRBV3-1 and TRBJ1-2; D is unclear. Germline V gene sequence: CDR1 LGHDT, CDR2 YNNKEL (reference sequence). Trimming stripped 6 bases from V and 0 bases from J, with 14 bases between. CDR3 length: 15 residues. The CDR3 here is CASSLGQITNYGYTF. CDR3 sequence (DNA): TGTGCCAGCAGTCTCGGTCAGATAACTAACTATGGCTACACCTTC. Supplemented by reference TRBV3-1 and TRBJ1-2, the full variable domain reads DTAVSQTPKYLVTQMGNDKSIKCEQNLGHDTMYWYKQDSKKFLKIMFSYNNKELIINETVPNRFSPKSPDKAHLNLHINSLELGDSAVYFCASSLGQITNYGYTFGSGTRLTVV.

The genes are TRBV3-1 and TRBJ2-5; D remains unclear. The V gene lost 6 bases and the J gene lost 2 bases, with 13 bases spanning the gap. Per the germline V gene, CDR1 is LGHDT and CDR2 is YNNKEL (reference sequence). The CDR3 runs 14 residues. DNA of the CDR3: TGTGCCAGCAGGGATACAACTGGGCAAGAGACCCAGTACTTC. Translated: CASRDTTGQETQYF.

The sample holds a few counts of this clonotype. The genes are TRBV7-2 and TRBJ2-1; D is unclear. The CDR3 is 12 amino acids. Trimming shortened V by 5 bases and J by 7 bases, and 9 bases separated the two germline ends. CDR1 and CDR2 from the germline V gene are SGHTA and FQGNSA. This CDR3 is CASSKGRNEQFF. As DNA, the CDR3 is TGTGCCAGCAGCAAAGGACGGAATGAGCAGTTCTTC. The entire variable domain, with the rest obtained from reference TRBV7-2 and TRBJ2-1, is as follows: GAGVSQSPSNKVTEKGKDVELRCDPISGHTALYWYRQSLGQGLEFLIYFQGNSAPDKSGLPSDRFSAERTGGSVSTLTIQRTQQEDSAVYLCASSKGRNEQFFGPGTRLTVL.

The gene calls are TRBV6-5 and TRBJ2-5, with D maybe TRBD2 (6 bases). CDR3 size: 14 residues. From germline, CDR1 is MNHEY and CDR2 SVGAGI. V was clipped by 3 bases and J by 3 bases, with 11 bases between them. CDR3 amino acids: CASSYHGGEETQYF. The CDR3, as DNA: TGTGCCAGCAGTTATCACGGAGGGGAAGAGACCCAGTACTTC.

The count of this clonotype is one. The rearrangement joins TRBV3-1 to TRBJ2-6; D possibly corresponds to TRBD2 (6 bases). Germline assignment: CDR1 LGHDT and CDR2 YNNKEL (reference sequence). The CDR3 consists of 18 residues. V was shortened by 8 bases and J by 4 bases, with 24 bases between the two germline ends. The CDR3 here is CASCSTNDGSIGANVLTF. CDR3 DNA: TGTGCCAGCTGTTCAACTAATGACGGGAGTATAGGGGCCAACGTCCTGACTTTC.

Only a few counts were recorded for this clonotype. V and J are TRBV7-3 and TRBJ2-3; a possible D gene is TRBD1 (5 bases). The CDR3 is made up of 15 amino acids. Germline V lookup: CDR1 SGHTA, CDR2 FQGTGA. With 5 bases removed from V and 1 base from J, the gap between germline ends came to 13 bases. The CDR3 loop reads CASSQGVVGTDTQYF. The CDR3 DNA is TGTGCCAGCAGCCAAGGGGTGGTGGGCACAGATACGCAGTATTTT.